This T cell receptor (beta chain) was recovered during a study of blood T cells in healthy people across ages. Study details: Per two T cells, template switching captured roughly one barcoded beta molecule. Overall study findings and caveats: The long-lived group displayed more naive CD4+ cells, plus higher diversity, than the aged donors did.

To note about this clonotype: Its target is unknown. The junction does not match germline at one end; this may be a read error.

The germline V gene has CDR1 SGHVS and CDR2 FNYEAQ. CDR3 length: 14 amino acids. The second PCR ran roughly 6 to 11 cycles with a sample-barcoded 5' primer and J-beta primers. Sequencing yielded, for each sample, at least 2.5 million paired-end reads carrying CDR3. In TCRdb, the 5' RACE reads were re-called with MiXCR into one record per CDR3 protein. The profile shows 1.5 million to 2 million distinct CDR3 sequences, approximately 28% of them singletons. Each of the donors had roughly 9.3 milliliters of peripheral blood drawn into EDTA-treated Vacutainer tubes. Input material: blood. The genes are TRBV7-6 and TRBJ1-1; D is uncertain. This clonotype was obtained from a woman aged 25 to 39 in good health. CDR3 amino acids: CASSPSGGNIEAFF. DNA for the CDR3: TGTGCCAGCAGCCCGAGTGGCGGGAACATTGAAGCTTTCTTT. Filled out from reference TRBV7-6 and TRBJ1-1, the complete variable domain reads GAGVSQSPRYKVTKRGQDVALRCDPISGHVSLYWYRQALGQGPEFLTYFNYEAQQDKSGLPNDRFSAERPEGSISTLTIQRTEQRDSAMYRCASSPSGGNIEAFFGQGTRLTVV.